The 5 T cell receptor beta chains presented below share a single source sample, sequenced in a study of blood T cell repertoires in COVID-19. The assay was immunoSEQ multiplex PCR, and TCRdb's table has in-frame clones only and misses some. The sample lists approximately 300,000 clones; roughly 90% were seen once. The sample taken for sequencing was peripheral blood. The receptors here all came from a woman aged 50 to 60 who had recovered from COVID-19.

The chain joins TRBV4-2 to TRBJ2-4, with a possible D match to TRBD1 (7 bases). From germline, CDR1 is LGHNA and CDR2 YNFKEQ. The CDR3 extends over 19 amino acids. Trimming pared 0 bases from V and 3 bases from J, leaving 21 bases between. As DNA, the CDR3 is TGTGCCAGCAGCCAAGATCTGGTCGCCCAGCAGGGGGGCAAAAACATTCAGTACTTC. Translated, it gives CASSQDLVAQQGGKNIQYF.

CDR3 bases: TGTGCCAGCACCCAAGGGGAGGACAGGACACTAGCCAAAAACATTCAGTACTTC. Translating it yields CASTQGEDRTLAKNIQYF. The rearrangement joins TRBV21-1 to TRBJ2-4; the listed D gene, TRBD1, was not tested against the DNA. TRBV21-1 is designated a pseudogene. CDR3 size: 18 residues.

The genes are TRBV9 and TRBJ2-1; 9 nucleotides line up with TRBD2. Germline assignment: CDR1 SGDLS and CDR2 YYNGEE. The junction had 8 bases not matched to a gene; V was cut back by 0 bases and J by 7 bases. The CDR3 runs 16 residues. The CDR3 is CASSVAGRGGTNEQFF. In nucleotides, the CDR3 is TGTGCCAGCAGCGTAGCGGGGCGGGGGGGCACGAATGAGCAGTTCTTC.

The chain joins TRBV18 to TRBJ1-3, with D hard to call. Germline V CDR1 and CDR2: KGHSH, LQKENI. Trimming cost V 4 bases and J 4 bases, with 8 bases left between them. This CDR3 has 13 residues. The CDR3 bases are TGTGCCAGCTCACGAGTATCCGGAAACACCATATATTTT. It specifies CASSRVSGNTIYF.

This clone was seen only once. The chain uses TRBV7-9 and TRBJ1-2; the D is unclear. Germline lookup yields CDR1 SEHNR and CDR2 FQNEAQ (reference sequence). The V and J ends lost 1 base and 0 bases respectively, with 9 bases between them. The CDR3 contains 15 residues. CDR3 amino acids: CASSLVQKTNYGYTF. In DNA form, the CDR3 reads TGTGCCAGCAGCTTAGTCCAGAAAACTAACTATGGCTACACCTTC.